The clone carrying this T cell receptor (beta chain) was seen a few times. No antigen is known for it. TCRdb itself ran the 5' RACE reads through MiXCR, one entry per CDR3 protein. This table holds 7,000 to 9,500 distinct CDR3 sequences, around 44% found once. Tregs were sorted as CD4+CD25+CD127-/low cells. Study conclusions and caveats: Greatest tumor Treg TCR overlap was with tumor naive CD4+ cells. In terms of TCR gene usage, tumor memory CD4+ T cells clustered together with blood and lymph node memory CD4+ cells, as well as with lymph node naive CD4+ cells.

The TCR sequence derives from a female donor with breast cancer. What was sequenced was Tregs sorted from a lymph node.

CDR3 loop: CASSYLTIASEQYF. DNA of the CDR3: TGTGCCAGCAGCTACCTAACAATTGCTTCCGAGCAGTACTTC. This chain joins TRBV5-6 and TRBJ2-7; D remains unclear. CDR3 length equals 14 residues. CDR1 and CDR2 from the germline V gene are SGHDT and YYEEEE. Deletions cut 3 bases from V and 6 bases from J, with 16 bases between.